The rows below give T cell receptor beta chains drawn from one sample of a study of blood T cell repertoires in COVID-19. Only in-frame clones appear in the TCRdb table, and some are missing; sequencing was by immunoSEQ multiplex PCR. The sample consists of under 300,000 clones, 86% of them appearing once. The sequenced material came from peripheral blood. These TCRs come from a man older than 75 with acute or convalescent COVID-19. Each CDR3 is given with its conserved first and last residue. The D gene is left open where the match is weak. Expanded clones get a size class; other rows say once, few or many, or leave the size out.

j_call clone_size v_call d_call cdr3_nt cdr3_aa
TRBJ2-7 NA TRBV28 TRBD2 TGTGCCAGCAGCCGCGGGACTAGCGGGGGGTACGAGCAGTACTTC CASSRGTSGGYEQYF
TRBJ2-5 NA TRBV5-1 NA TGCGCCAGCAGCTTGGCACTGCGGATAGAGACCCAGTACTTC CASSLALRIETQYF
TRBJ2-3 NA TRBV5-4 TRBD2 TGTGCCAGCAGCCCGATTAGCGGGGTAGATACGCAGTATTTT CASSPISGVDTQYF
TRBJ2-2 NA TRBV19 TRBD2 TGTGCCAGTAGTCTCAACGGGGGGACCGGGGAGCTGTTTTTT CASSLNGGTGELFF
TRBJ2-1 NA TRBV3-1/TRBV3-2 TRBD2 TGTGCCAGCAGCCAAGATCTCGGCGGGAGTCATCTTGGTGAGCAGTTCTTC CASSQDLGGSHLGEQFF
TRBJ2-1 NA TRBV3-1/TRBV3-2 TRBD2 TGTGCCAGCACCCTTAGCGGGGGACCCTACAATGAGCAGTTCTTC CASTLSGGPYNEQFF
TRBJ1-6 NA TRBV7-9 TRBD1 TGTGCCAGCAGCTTTCGGCAGGGGGCTAATTCACCCCTCCACTTT CASSFRQGANSPLHF
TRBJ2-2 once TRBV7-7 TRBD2 TGTGCTAGCAGCTTGGCGCGGGGGGTTACCGGGGAGCTGTTTTTT CASSLARGVTGELFF
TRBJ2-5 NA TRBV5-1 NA TGCGCCAGCAGCCCAGGGGCCCAAGAGACCCAGTACTTC CASSPGAQETQYF
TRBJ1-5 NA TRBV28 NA TGTGCCAGCAGCCTTGGGGGGAATAGCAATCAGCCCCAGCATTTT CASSLGGNSNQPQHF
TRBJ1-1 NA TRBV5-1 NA TGCGCCAGCAGCTTACTACAGGGTAAAGGGACTGAAGCTTTCTTT CASSLLQGKGTEAFF
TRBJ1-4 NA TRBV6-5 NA TGTGCCAGCAGGGAGGGGAGAGGTAAACTGTTTTTT CASREGRGKLFF
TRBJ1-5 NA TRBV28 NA TGTGCCAGCAGTGCCGGGACTGGAGGGAATCAGCCCCAGCATTTT CASSAGTGGNQPQHF
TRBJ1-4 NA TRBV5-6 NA TGTGCCAGCAGCCCGACGGGGGCAACTAATGAAAAACTGTTTTTT CASSPTGATNEKLFF
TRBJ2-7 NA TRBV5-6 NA TGTGCCAGCAGCTTGGTGGCCAGCGGGTCCTCCTACGAGCAGTACTTC CASSLVASGSSYEQYF
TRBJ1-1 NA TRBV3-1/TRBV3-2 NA TGTGCCAGCACCGGGGGGCCTACTGAAGCTTTCTTT CASTGGPTEAFF
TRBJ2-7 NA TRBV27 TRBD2 TGTGCCAGCAGTCGGTCCGGGACTAGCGGCTCCTACGAGCAGTACTTC CASSRSGTSGSYEQYF
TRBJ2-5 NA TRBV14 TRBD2 TGTGCCAGCGGGGTCGGCGGGAGGCCGCAAGAGACCCAGTACTTC CASGVGGRPQETQYF
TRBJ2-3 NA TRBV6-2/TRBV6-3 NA TGTGCCAGCAGTTACTTCGCCAGGGCCGGTAGCACAGATACGCAGTATTTT CASSYFARAGSTDTQYF
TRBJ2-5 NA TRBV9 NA TGTGCCAGCAGCCAACAGGGTTCAGGGGAGACCCAGTACTTC CASSQQGSGETQYF
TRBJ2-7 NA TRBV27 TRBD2 TGTGCCAGCAGTTTTGGTCTCGCGGCTAGCGGGAAGACCTCCGAGCAGTACTTC CASSFGLAASGKTSEQYF
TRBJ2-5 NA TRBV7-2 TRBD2 TGTGCCAGCAGCTTAGCGGGGGGGCAAGAGACCCAGTACTTC CASSLAGGQETQYF
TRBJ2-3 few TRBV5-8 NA TGTGCCAGCCCCCTCGGGGTAATACGTGGCACAGATACGCAGTATTTT CASPLGVIRGTDTQYF
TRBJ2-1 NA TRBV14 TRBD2 TGTGCCAGCAGCTCTACCATGGGGACTAGCAAGGAGAATGAGCAGTTCTTC CASSSTMGTSKENEQFF
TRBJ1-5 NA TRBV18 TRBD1 TGTGCCAGCTCACCACGTCAGGGGGATAGCAATCAGCCCCAGCATTTT CASSPRQGDSNQPQHF
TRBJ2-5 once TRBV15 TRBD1 TGTGCCACCAGCGGGGACAGGGCGCAAGAGACCCAGTACTTC CATSGDRAQETQYF
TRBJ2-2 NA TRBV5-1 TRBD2 TGCGCCAGCAGCTTGGTGCAGCGGGGGCGTAACACCGGGGAGCTGTTTTTT CASSLVQRGRNTGELFF
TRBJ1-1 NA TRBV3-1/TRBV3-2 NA TGTGCCAGCAGCCTCATGAGCAACACTGAAGCTTTCTTT CASSLMSNTEAFF
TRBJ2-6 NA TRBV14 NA TGTGCCAGCAGCCAAGTCCGGTTACTCTCTGGGGCCAACGTCCTGACTTTC CASSQVRLLSGANVLTF
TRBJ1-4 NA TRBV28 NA TGTGCCAGCAGGTCAGGGGAGGGAGAAAAACTGTTTTTT CASRSGEGEKLFF
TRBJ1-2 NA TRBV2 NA TGTGCCAGCACGACTCTCTATGGCTACACCTTC CASTTLYGYTF
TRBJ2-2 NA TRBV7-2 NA TGTGCCAGCAGCCCACAGTACACCGGGGAGCTGTTTTTT CASSPQYTGELFF
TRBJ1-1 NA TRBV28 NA TGTGCCAGCACCCCACCAGGGGCGGGCACTGAAGCTTTCTTT CASTPPGAGTEAFF
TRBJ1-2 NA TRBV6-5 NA TGTGCCAGCAGTTTCGGAGGGACTGGGAACTATGGCTACACCTTC CASSFGGTGNYGYTF
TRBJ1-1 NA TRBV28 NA TGTGCCAGCAGTTTATATTCGAGGGGCGGAGGGACTGAAGCTTTCTTT CASSLYSRGGGTEAFF
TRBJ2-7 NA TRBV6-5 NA TGTGCCAGCAGTTACTCGGGGGCGGCGGGCCTCGAGCAGTACTTC CASSYSGAAGLEQYF
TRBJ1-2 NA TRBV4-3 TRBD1 TGCGCCAGCAGCCAAGGACAGGGAATCGATGGCTACACCTTC CASSQGQGIDGYTF